This T cell receptor (beta chain) stems from a study of T cells after yellow fever vaccination. This clonotype was observed at least ten times. Its antigen remains unknown. J was trimmed by 4 bases and V by 4 bases; bases with no gene match: 9. CDR1 KGHSH and CDR2 LQKENI come from the germline V gene. The CDR3 runs to 16 residues. One entry per CDR3 protein results from TCRdb running MiXCR on the 5' RACE reads. The sample carries 300,000 or so distinct CDR3 sequences, approximately 3.9% recorded once. Study results and limitations: Peaking on day 5 versus 15, the secondary response was faster but weaker. Most clones from primary vaccination were detected again post-booster (almost 98% CD4, about 88% CD8).

Sequencing used PBMCs, obtained 5 days after the yellow fever booster vaccination. The source is a man aged 18-30 years who received the YFV17D yellow fever vaccine. The chain links TRBV18 to TRBJ2-1, with TRBD1 matching 8 bases. The CDR3 is CASSLNQGAKYNEQFF. CDR3 in DNA: TGTGCCAGCTCACTTAATCAGGGGGCGAAGTACAATGAGCAGTTCTTC.